This TCR beta chain is drawn from a study of CD8 T cells in Susac syndrome. Study context: Among the Susac syndrome patients sequenced, about 6 had active disease and 8 or 9 were in remission. Treatment at blood withdrawal was none, corticosteroids, or intravenous immunoglobulin alone in Susac syndrome patients.

The authors reverse transcribed roughly 0.5 to 1 ug RNA with random hexamers. Amplification of TCR beta CDR3 across 54 Vbeta and 13 Jbeta was performed with immunoSEQ multiplex PCR. TCRdb re-derived calls from the immunoSEQ multiplex PCR reads in MiXCR, one entry per CDR3 protein. Among 240,000 or so distinct CDR3 sequences listed, 90% to 96% were seen once. V lost 4 bases to trimming and J lost 8 bases, with 15 bases between them. Germline values: CDR1 SEHNR, CDR2 FQNEAQ (reference sequence). There are 14 residues in the CDR3. Study-level results: Where Susac syndrome CD4+ T cell repertoires were concerned, no clonal expansion was evident.

About this clonotype itself: The antigen is unknown.

V gene TRBV7-9 combines with J gene TRBJ2-1; D remains ambiguous. The clonotype originates from a human donor with Susac syndrome. Material: CD4+ T cells from PBMCs. The CDR3 region is CASSSAMDHHEQFF. As DNA, the CDR3 is TGTGCCAGCAGCTCGGCCATGGACCACCATGAGCAGTTCTTC.